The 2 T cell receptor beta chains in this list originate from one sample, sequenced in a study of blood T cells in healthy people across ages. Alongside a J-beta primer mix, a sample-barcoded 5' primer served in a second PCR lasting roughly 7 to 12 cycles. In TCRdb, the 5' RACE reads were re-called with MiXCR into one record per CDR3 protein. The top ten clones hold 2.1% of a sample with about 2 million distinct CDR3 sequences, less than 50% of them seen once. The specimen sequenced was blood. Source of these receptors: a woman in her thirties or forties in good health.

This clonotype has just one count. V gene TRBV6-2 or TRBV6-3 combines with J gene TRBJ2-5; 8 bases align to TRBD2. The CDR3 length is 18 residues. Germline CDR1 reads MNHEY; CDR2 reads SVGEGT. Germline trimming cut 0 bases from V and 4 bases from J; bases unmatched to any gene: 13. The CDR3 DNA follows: TGTGCCAGCAGTTACTCGAGTGGTCTCCTAGCGGGTGGAGAGACCCAGTACTTC. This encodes CASSYSSGLLAGGETQYF.

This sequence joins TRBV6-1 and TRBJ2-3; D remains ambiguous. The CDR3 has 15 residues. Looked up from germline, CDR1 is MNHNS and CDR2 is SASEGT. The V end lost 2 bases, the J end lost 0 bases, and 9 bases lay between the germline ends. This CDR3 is CASSELTASTDTQYF. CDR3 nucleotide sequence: TGTGCCAGCAGTGAACTGACCGCTAGCACAGATACGCAGTATTTT.